This T cell receptor beta chain was observed in a study of blood T cell repertoires in COVID-19. Profiling relied on immunoSEQ multiplex PCR, and the TCRdb table lists in-frame clones only, not all of them. The sample lists 300,000 to 400,000 clones, about 86% occurring once. Seattle-derived patients entered the study during active infection and were followed longitudinally. This clone came up many times. Trimming stripped 5 bases from V and 4 bases from J, with 9 bases between. The germline gives CDR1 MNHEY, CDR2 SMNVEV (reference sequence). The CDR3 covers 13 residues. This TCR came from a woman in her sixties or seventies with COVID-19, enrolled during active disease. This chain uses TRBV27 with TRBJ1-3; D unclear. Sample: peripheral blood. The CDR3 DNA is TGTGCCAGCAGTCCCCGCCGGGGAAACACCATATATTTT. As protein: CASSPRRGNTIYF.